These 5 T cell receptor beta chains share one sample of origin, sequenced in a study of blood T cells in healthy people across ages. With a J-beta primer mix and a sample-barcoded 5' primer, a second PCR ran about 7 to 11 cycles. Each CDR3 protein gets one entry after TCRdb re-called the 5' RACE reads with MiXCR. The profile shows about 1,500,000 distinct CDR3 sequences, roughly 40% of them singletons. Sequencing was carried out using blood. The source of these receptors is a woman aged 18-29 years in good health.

CDR3 sequence reads: CASSDRTAGEQYF. CDR3 DNA: TGCGCCAGCTCGGACCGGACAGCAGGAGAGCAGTACTTC. The chain joins TRBV4-1 to TRBJ2-5; D is possibly TRBD1 (6 bases). CDR3 length equals 13 residues. The germline V and J ends were trimmed by 8 bases and 11 bases, with 21 bases remaining between them. Germline V gene lookup returns CDR1 MGHRA and CDR2 YSYEKL.

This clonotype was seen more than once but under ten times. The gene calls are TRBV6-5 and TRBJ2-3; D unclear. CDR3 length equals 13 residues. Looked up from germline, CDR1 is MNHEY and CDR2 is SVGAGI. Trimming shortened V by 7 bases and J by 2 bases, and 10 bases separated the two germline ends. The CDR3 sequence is CASTGGPTDTQYF. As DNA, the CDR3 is TGTGCCAGCACGGGCGGCCCCACAGATACGCAGTATTTT.

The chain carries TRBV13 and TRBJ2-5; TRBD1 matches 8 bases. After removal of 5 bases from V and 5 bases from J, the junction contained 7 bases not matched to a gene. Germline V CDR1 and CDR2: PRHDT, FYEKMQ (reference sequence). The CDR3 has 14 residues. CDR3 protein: CASSLQGVWETQYF. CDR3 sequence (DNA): TGTGCCAGCAGCCTACAGGGGGTCTGGGAGACCCAGTACTTC.

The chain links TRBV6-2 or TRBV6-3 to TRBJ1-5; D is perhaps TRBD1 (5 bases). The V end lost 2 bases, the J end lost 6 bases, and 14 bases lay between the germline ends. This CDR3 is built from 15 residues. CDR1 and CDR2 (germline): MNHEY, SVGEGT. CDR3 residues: CASSYLDSLGQPQHF. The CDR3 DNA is TGTGCCAGCAGTTACCTAGACAGTCTGGGTCAGCCCCAGCATTTT.

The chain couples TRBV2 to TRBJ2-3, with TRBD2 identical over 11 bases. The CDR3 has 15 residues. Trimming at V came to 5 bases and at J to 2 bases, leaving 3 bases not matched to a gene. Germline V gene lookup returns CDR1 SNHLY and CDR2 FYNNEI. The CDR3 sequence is CASSTSGGYTDTQYF. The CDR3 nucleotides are TGTGCCAGCAGTACTAGCGGGGGATACACAGATACGCAGTATTTT.